The T cell receptor beta chain described here comes from a study of cytomegalovirus exposure and HLA in healthy donors. Study-wide findings and caveats: Some TCR beta chains (roughly 160 of them) were listed as cytomegalovirus-associated. There were some public TCRs occurring in many donors, but most TCR sequences were rare. In vitro confirmation showed three CMV-associated chains to be CMV antigen specific.

The CDR3 consists of 19 residues. V dropped 7 bases and J dropped 2; count of bases not matched to a gene: 18. Germline V gives CDR1 SGHTA, CDR2 FQGTGA. Turning to this clone: Its antigen is not identified.

Sequenced by immunoSEQ multiplex PCR; TCRdb stores in-frame clones only, minus some. The sample yields tens of thousands of clones, more than 80% seen once. V and J are TRBV7-3 and TRBJ2-3; TRBD2 matches 10 bases. Sequences were obtained from PBMCs. The origin of this receptor is a man aged 18 to 35 in good health and CMV-seronegative. The CDR3 coding sequence is TGTGCCAGCACCATTAGGCAACTAGCGGGGCCAGGCCCCACAGATACGCAGTATTTT. It is translated as CASTIRQLAGPGPTDTQYF.